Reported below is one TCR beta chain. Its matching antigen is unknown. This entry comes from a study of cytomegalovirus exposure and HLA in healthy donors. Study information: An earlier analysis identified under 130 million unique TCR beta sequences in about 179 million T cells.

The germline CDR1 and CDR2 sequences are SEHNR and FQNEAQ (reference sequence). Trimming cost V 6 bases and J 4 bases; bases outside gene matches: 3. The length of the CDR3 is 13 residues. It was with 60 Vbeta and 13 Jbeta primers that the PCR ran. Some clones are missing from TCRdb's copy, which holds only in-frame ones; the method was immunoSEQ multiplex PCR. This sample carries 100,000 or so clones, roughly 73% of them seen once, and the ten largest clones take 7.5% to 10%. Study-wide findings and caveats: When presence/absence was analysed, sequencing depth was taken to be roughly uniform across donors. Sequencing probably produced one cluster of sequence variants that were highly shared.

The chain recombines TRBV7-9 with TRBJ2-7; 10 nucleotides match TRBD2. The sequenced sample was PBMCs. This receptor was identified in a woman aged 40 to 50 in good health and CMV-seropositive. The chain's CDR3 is CASRLTSGYEQYF. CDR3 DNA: TGTGCCAGCAGATTGACTAGCGGGTACGAGCAGTACTTC.